The 3 T cell receptor beta chains below all came from one sample that was sequenced in a study of OX40 agonist ivuxolimab in advanced cancers. Measured with immunoSEQ multiplex PCR; TCRdb has only the in-frame clones, and not every one. This table holds 15,000 to 20,000 clones, 80% to 90% found once. Source: CD4+ or CD8+ T cells sorted from blood, taken in a trial of the OX40 agonist ivuxolimab. Source of these receptors: an adult with an advanced solid tumor such as melanoma, head and neck, liver or kidney cancer.

The rearrangement joins TRBV5-8 to TRBJ1-5, with TRBD1 matching 10 bases. The trim removed 4 bases at V and 8 bases at J, leaving 18 bases unmatched. The CDR3 has 18 amino acids. The germline V gene has CDR1 SGHTS and CDR2 YDEGEE. DNA of the CDR3: TGTGCCAGCAGCCCCGGGACAGGGGTTTTTGGCGGCGGAGAGCCCCAGCATTTT. It specifies CASSPGTGVFGGGEPQHF.

This clone was counted a few times. The chain has TRBV28 and TRBJ2-7; weak D call: TRBD1 (6 bases). The CDR3 is made up of 14 amino acids. From germline, CDR1 is MDHEN and CDR2 SYDVKM. V shed 6 bases and J shed 2 bases, with 14 bases lying between them. As DNA, the CDR3 is TGTGCCAGCAGGACCCAGGACAGCACCTACGAGCAGTACTTC. Encoded protein: CASRTQDSTYEQYF.

Regarding this clone: At one boundary the junction diverges from the germline segment, which might be a read error. The chain has TRBV11-3 and TRBJ2-1; 8 positions agree with TRBD2. Germline V gives CDR1 SGHNT, CDR2 YENEEA. The CDR3 is 12 residues long. For the CDR3, the DNA is TGTGCCGGCAGCGGGAGAGGAAGAGAGCAGTTCTTC. This sequence encodes CAGSGRGREQFF. The full variable domain, its missing parts supplied by reference TRBV11-3 and TRBJ2-1, is EAGVVQSPRYKIIEKKQPVAFWCNPISGHNTLYWYLQNLGQGPELLIRYENEEAVDDSQLPKDRFSAERLKGVDSTLKIQPAELGDSAVYLCAGSGRGREQFFGPGTRLTVL.